These 24 T cell receptor beta chains came from one sample sequenced in a study of T cells in Graves' hyperthyroidism and ophthalmopathy. Regions amplified from RNA transcripts were the TCR beta CDR3 regions. First-round RT-PCR of the TCR CDR3 relied on the HTBI primer set. TCRdb called the multiplex PCR reads again in MiXCR, with one record for every CDR3 protein. The table includes 250,000 or so distinct CDR3 sequences, over 15% detected once. The material sequenced was blood. Receptor source: a woman between 18 and 29 years old with Graves' ophthalmopathy.

Of note for this clonotype: This likely comes from a read error, as the CDR3 has no conserved phenylalanine or tryptophan at its end. The chain has TRBV6-1 and TRBJ2-4; a weak D match, TRBD2 (6 bases). Germline CDR1 reads MNHNS; CDR2 reads SASEGT. CDR3 size: 15 residues. V was cut by 2 bases and J by 1 base, with 9 bases left in between. CDR3 loop: CASSEYGGAKNIQYS. The CDR3 region has the DNA TGTGCCAGCAGTGAATATGGGGGGGCCAAAAACATTCAGTACTCC.

Details on this clonotype: With a much larger clone just one base away, this may be a read error. A read error is likely, as this CDR3 ends without the conserved phenylalanine or tryptophan. The chain joins TRBV4-3 to TRBJ2-5; 8 positions agree with TRBD1. V was pared by 4 bases and J by 2 bases, with 6 bases of the junction left unmatched. This CDR3 comprises 15 residues. Looked up from germline, CDR1 is LGHNA and CDR2 is YSLEER. CDR3 in amino acids: CASSRRQGLQETQYS. CDR3 bases: TGCGCCAGCAGCCGGAGACAGGGGCTTCAAGAGACCCAGTACTCC.

At least ten counts were recorded for this clonotype. The chain combines TRBV28 with TRBJ2-3, with TRBD2 matching over 9 bases. Trimming took 0 bases from V and 2 from J; bases not matched to a gene: 3. The CDR3 spans 16 residues. The V gene's germline CDR1 is MDHEN and CDR2 SYDVKM. The CDR3 DNA is TGTGCCAGCAGTTTATGGCTAGCGGGAAACACAGATACGCAGTATTTT. It is translated as CASSLWLAGNTDTQYF.

Of note for this clonotype: A much larger clone lies one base from this, so it may be a read error. The chain is built from TRBV10-2 and TRBJ1-1, with D uncertain. V was pared by 4 bases and J by 1 base, with 7 bases between. CDR3 length: 13 amino acids. Germline V gives CDR1 WSHSY, CDR2 SAAADI. CDR3 coding DNA: TGCGCCAGCAGTGGGACTCGGAACACTGAAGCTTTCTTT. Protein product: CASSGTRNTEAFF.

This clonotype was found many times. This chain joins TRBV18 and TRBJ2-2, with D perhaps TRBD1 or TRBD2 (5 bases each). The CDR3 covers 14 residues. The V end lost 2 bases, the J end lost 3 bases, and 7 bases lay between the germline ends. Germline-derived CDR1 and CDR2 are KGHSH and LQKENI. The CDR3 coding sequence is TGTGCCAGCTCACCAGGGACCGACACCGGGGAGCTGTTTTTT. Translated, it gives CASSPGTDTGELFF.

This clonotype was recorded a few times. The CDR3 protein is CASSPGTSGGEQFF. The CDR3 coding sequence is TGTGCCAGCAGCCCCGGGACCAGCGGGGGTGAGCAGTTCTTC. The V gene is TRBV7-9, the J gene TRBJ2-1, with 8 bases identical to TRBD2. Germline values: CDR1 SEHNR, CDR2 FQNEAQ (reference sequence). The V segment lost 5 bases and the J segment 9 bases; nucleotides outside the gene matches: 9. This CDR3 has 14 amino acids.

This clonotype appeared many times. The genes are TRBV18 and TRBJ1-1; a possible D gene is TRBD1 (5 bases). The CDR3 is 16 amino acids. V was clipped by 2 bases and J by 1 base, with 14 bases between them. Germline V gene sequence: CDR1 KGHSH, CDR2 LQKENI. CDR3 sequence: CASSPGGDKGNTEAFF. Written as DNA, the CDR3 is TGTGCCAGCTCACCAGGGGGAGACAAAGGGAACACTGAAGCTTTCTTT.

This clonotype was detected ten times or more. In nucleotides, the CDR3 is TGTGCCAGCAGGACAGGGTCCTCAACTAATGAAAAACTGTTTTTT. Translation gives CASRTGSSTNEKLFF. The V gene is TRBV2, the J gene TRBJ1-4; TRBD1 matches 7 bases. J gave up 0 bases and V 6 bases, and 4 bases lay outside the gene matches. The germline CDR1 and CDR2 sequences are SNHLY and FYNNEI. The CDR3 runs 15 residues.

This clonotype was counted only a few times. CDR3 sequence (DNA): TGTGCCAGTAGCCGAGGACTAGCCTTGGGCACAGATACGCAGTATTTT. Translating gives CASSRGLALGTDTQYF. The chain combines TRBV19 with TRBJ2-3; 8 positions agree with TRBD2. V was pared by 6 bases and J by 1 base, with 9 bases of the junction left unmatched. This CDR3 comprises 16 residues. CDR1 and CDR2 from the germline V gene are LNHDA and SQIVND (reference sequence).

This clonotype appeared many times. This chain connects TRBV28 to TRBJ1-1, with D maybe TRBD1 (6 bases). Trimming pared 6 bases from V and 4 bases from J, leaving 12 bases between. The germline CDR1 and CDR2 sequences are MDHEN and SYDVKM. This CDR3 spans 13 amino acids. The DNA of the CDR3 is TGTGCCAGCAGGGGGGGGGGCACCACTGAAGCTTTCTTT. Its protein is CASRGGGTTEAFF.

CDR3 protein: CSAFYRGPNTGELFF. The DNA for the CDR3 is TGCAGTGCTTTCTACCGGGGGCCGAACACCGGGGAGCTGTTTTTT. The J gene is TRBJ2-2, the V gene TRBV20-1; D may match TRBD1 or TRBD2 (6 bases each). Trimming stripped 5 bases from V and 0 bases from J, with 13 bases between. CDR1 and CDR2 (germline): DFQATT, SNEGSKA (reference sequence). The CDR3 covers 15 residues.

This clonotype was detected many times. The V and J genes are TRBV7-3 and TRBJ2-7, with D tentatively TRBD1 (6 bases). The CDR3 loop spans 13 amino acids. Germline V gene data show CDR1 as SGHTA and CDR2 as FQGTGA. Trimming took 5 bases from V and 4 from J, leaving 12 bases between them. The CDR3 sequence is CASSMDSSYEQYF. The DNA for the CDR3 is TGTGCCAGCAGCATGGACAGCTCGTACGAGCAGTACTTC.

This clonotype was picked up many times. The gene calls are TRBV20-1 and TRBJ2-1; TRBD1 matches 7 bases. V was pared by 5 bases and J by 9 bases, with 16 bases of the junction left unmatched. This CDR3 region has 15 residues. The germline gives CDR1 DFQATT, CDR2 SNEGSKA (reference sequence). The CDR3: CSARRFRDSDGEQFF. CDR3 sequence (DNA): TGCAGTGCTCGAAGATTCCGGGACAGCGACGGTGAGCAGTTCTTC.

This clonotype was observed a few times. The rearrangement joins TRBV5-1 to TRBJ2-1, with TRBD1 as a possible D gene (7 bases). CDR3 length equals 16 residues. V lost 4 bases, J lost 0 bases, and 14 bases lay in between. Germline CDR1 is SGHRS and CDR2 is YFSETQ. The CDR3 DNA is TGCGCCAGCAGCAGGGGGGCAGGGGGCTCCTACAATGAGCAGTTCTTC. The encoded protein is CASSRGAGGSYNEQFF.

This clonotype was counted at least ten times. V is TRBV28 and J is TRBJ2-1, with 10 bases matching TRBD2. The CDR3 covers 15 residues. V lost 2 bases, J lost 6 bases, and 4 bases stayed unmatched. The germline CDR1 and CDR2 sequences are MDHEN and SYDVKM. Here the CDR3 reads CASSLSGRVPNEQFF. Here the CDR3 DNA reads TGTGCCAGCAGTTTAAGCGGGAGGGTCCCCAATGAGCAGTTCTTC.

This clonotype was detected ten times or more. This chain links TRBV2 with TRBJ2-5, with no clear D. The CDR3 length is 10 residues. The germline V and J ends were trimmed by 8 bases and 7 bases, with 8 bases remaining between them. Germline CDR1 reads SNHLY; CDR2 reads FYNNEI. CDR3 nucleotide sequence: TGTGCCAGCGCCGAAGGGACCCAGTACTTC. Amino acid sequence: CASAEGTQYF.

This clonotype was found a few times. The chain carries TRBV5-6 and TRBJ2-7, with D unresolved. There are 13 residues in the CDR3. In germline, CDR1 is SGHDT, CDR2 YYEEEE. V lost 0 bases, J lost 10 bases, and 14 bases lay in between. This CDR3 reads CASSLVWNYEQYF. CDR3 coding DNA: TGTGCCAGCAGCTTGGTTTGGAATTATGAACAGTACTTC.

This clonotype was observed many times. The CDR3 coding sequence is TGTGCCTGGAGTAAAAGACTAGCGGGGGACCAAGAGACCCAGTACTTC. This codes for CAWSKRLAGDQETQYF. The chain uses TRBV30 and TRBJ2-5, with 12 bases lining up with TRBD2. Germline V lookup: CDR1 GTSNPN, CDR2 SVGIG (reference sequence). CDR3 length equals 16 residues. The V segment lost 2 bases and the J segment 0 bases; nucleotides outside the gene matches: 4.

This clonotype showed up many times. V usage is TRBV5-1 and J usage is TRBJ2-1, with D hard to call. The V gene lost 0 bases and the J gene lost 0 bases, with 10 bases spanning the gap. This CDR3 is 16 amino acids long. The germline gives CDR1 SGHRS, CDR2 YFSETQ. In DNA form, the CDR3 reads TGCGCCAGCAGCTTGGCTGGGGTCCTCTCCTACAATGAGCAGTTCTTC. It translates to CASSLAGVLSYNEQFF.

This clonotype was counted many times. The chain couples TRBV20-1 to TRBJ1-5; weak D call: TRBD1 (5 bases). The CDR3 length is 15 residues. Trimming shortened V by 5 bases and J by 4 bases, and 18 bases separated the two germline ends. Germline CDR1 is DFQATT and CDR2 is SNEGSKA (reference sequence). The CDR3 sequence is CSAAGSSRGNQPQHF. Here the CDR3 DNA reads TGCAGTGCTGCCGGGAGCAGTAGGGGAAATCAGCCCCAGCATTTT.

This clonotype was observed a few times. The V call is TRBV5-1, the J call TRBJ2-2, with unresolved D. V was cut by 1 base and J by 0 bases, with 10 bases left in between. The CDR3 has 16 amino acids. Germline CDR1 and CDR2: SGHRS and YFSETQ. The CDR3 DNA is TGCGCCAGCAGCTTGTTCCCAGGAACGAACACCGGGGAGCTGTTTTTT. Its translation is CASSLFPGTNTGELFF.

In its sample, this clonotype was seen a few times. This chain links TRBV10-3 with TRBJ1-2; a possible D gene is TRBD1 (6 bases). This CDR3 has 14 residues. Germline V gives CDR1 ENHRY, CDR2 SYGVKD. The V end was cut by 0 bases, the J end by 7 bases, with 12 bases between. CDR3 coding DNA: TGTGCCATCAGTGAGTCCAGGACAGAAGCTGGCTACACCTTC. Translated: CAISESRTEAGYTF.

The V gene is TRBV9, the J gene TRBJ1-4, with D tentatively TRBD1 (6 bases). CDR1 and CDR2 from the germline V gene are SGDLS and YYNGEE. This CDR3 has 15 amino acids. Trimming took off 0 bases at V and 8 bases at J, with 14 bases between the two ends. CDR3 sequence: CASSVEGGAREKLFF. The CDR3 region has the DNA TGTGCCAGCAGCGTAGAAGGGGGGGCCAGGGAAAAACTGTTTTTT. The whole variable domain, remainder taken from reference TRBV9 and TRBJ1-4, is DSGVTQTPKHLITATGQRVTLRCSPRSGDLSVYWYQQSLDQGLQFLIQYYNGEERAKGNILERFSAQQFPDLHSELNLSSLELGDSALYFCASSVEGGAREKLFFGSGTQLSVL.

The chain is built from TRBV14 and TRBJ1-4; no reliable D call. The germline V gene has CDR1 SGHDN and CDR2 FVKESK. CDR3 length equals 15 residues. Trimming shortened V by 3 bases and J by 5 bases, and 13 bases separated the two germline ends. DNA for the CDR3: TGTGCCAGCAGCCAGGAATCGGTGGCGAATGAAAAACTGTTTTTT. Translation gives CASSQESVANEKLFF. The full variable domain, completed using reference TRBV14 and TRBJ1-4, is EAGVTQFPSHSVIEKGQTVTLRCDPISGHDNLYWYRRVMGKEIKFLLHFVKESKQDESGMPNNRFLAERTGGTYSTLKVQPAELEDSGVYFCASSQESVANEKLFFGSGTQLSVL.